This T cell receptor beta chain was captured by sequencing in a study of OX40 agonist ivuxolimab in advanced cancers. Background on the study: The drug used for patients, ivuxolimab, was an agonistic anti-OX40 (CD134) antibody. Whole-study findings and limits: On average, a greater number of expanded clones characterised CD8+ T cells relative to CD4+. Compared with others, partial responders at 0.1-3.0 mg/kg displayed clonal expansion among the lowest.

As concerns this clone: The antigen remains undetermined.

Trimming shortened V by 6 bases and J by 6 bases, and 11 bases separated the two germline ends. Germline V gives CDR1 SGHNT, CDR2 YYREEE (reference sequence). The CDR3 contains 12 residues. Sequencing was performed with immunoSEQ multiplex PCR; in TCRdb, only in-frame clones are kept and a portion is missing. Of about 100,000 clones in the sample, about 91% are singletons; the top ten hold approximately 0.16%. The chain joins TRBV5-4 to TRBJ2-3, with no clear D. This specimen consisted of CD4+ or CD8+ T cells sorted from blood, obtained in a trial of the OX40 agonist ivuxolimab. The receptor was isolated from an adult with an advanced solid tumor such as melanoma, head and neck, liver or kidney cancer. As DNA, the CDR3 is TGTGCCAGCAACTATCATAGGGATACGCAGTATTTT. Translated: CASNYHRDTQYF.